This T cell receptor (beta chain) was retrieved from a study of T cell responses to AZD1222 COVID-19 vaccine (dated by TCRdb to the early 2020s). Describing the broader study: A total of just over 230 trial participants underwent TCR sequencing, of whom under 220 had received two doses of AZD1222 and some 26 had received two doses of the MenACWY control vaccine. Trial participants were enrolled by age into subgroups of 18-55, 56-69 and 70-plus years, and approximately 150, 30 and 60 TCR-sequenced participants, respectively, were included in these subgroups. The study at large found these results: Most participants were white British and females outnumbered males, and the authors suggested that clonal diversity may have been underestimated. After two AZD1222 doses, spike-specific TCR breadth and depth were significantly higher than at day 0 and than in MenACWY recipients. Only five to seven AZD1222 recipients were SARS-CoV-2 seropositive at baseline, limiting conclusions about previously exposed vaccinees. In the small 56-69-year group, the increase in depth fell short of significance, most likely because of low power. Because no day 14 peak-response samples were available, repertoires were characterized only after the peak T cell response. The whole spike protein was spanned by vaccine-associated CD4 TCRs, and dominant responses were seen in regions 160-218 and 743-854. Epitopes outside the regions mutated in the B.1.351 and B.1.1.7 variants were reportedly recognized by nearly half of the unique spike-specific TCRs.

The time point label corresponds to: about 28 days (+/-7) after the second vaccine dose. AZD1222 recipients with second doses at about 4 weeks or about 12 weeks were pooled, because spike-specific TCR depth and breadth did not differ between schedules. Samples from vaccinated people were obtained from the UK trials COV001 and COV002, which included a single-blind randomized controlled phase 2/3 trial of AZD1222 (ChAdOx1 nCoV-19) in healthy adults. Trial participant PBMC samples were collected at day 0 and day 28 after the second dose for TCRbeta chain sequencing. The CDR3 regions of human TCRbeta chains were subjected to immunosequencing. Per the source publication's procedure: TCRs in the repertoires were matched against a reference library of SARS-CoV-2-specific TCRs that had been generated with the MIRA antigen-specificity platform. Breadth was defined as the fraction of unique TCRs that were SARS-CoV-2-associated. Depth was defined as the fraction of total T cells that were SARS-CoV-2-associated. Using the MIRA data, each spike-specific TCR was mapped to the spike region that the TCR reacts to and placed in a CD4 or CD8 class. Log10-transformed breadth and depth values were compared by one-way ANOVA with Sidak's multiple comparisons tests. Drawn from immuneACCESS, this table holds only the in-frame rearrangements with V and J called that TCRdb kept. Clones are partly lost; checked studies trace under half to an unresolved V gene and leave the rest unexplained. V and J calls and clone size come straight from that table; D and trimming were deduced from the DNA. This sample lists approximately 90,000 clones; approximately 91% were detected once. The ten largest make up approximately 5% of the sample.

From the germline V gene (reference sequence), CDR1 is GTSNPN and CDR2 is SVGIG. From cysteine to phenylalanine, the CDR3 is 16 amino acids long. Left in the record is the CDR3 DNA by itself, 48 bases read in frame from the first base. V loses 7 bases of germline sequence and J loses 4 bases, and the interval between the two ends is 25 bases. On this clone itself: This receptor's antigen is unknown. One base away there is no much larger clone; base qualities are not given.

This sequence originates from an adult who received the AZD1222 COVID-19 vaccine. The sequencing used peripheral blood, collected 28 days after the second AZD1222 dose. The chain is assembled from TRBV30 and TRBJ1-2, with the D segment identity uncertain. The CDR3 region: CAFLGIQGPLTYGYTF. The DNA sequence is given as TGTGCCTTCCTTGGGATTCAAGGACCACTTACCTATGGCTACACCTTC.